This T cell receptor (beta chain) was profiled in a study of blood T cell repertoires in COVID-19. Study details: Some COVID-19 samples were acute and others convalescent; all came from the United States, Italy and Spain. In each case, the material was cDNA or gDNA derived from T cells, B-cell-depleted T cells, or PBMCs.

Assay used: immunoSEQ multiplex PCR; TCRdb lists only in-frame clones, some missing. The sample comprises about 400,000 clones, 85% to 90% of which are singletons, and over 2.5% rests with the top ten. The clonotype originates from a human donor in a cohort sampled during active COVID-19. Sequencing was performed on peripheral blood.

The CDR3 loop is CASRPELRLGSGYTF. CDR3 DNA: TGTGCCAGCAGACCTGAGCTCCGCCTAGGCTCTGGCTACACCTTC. This chain links TRBV6-5 with TRBJ1-2; D is unclear. Germline lookup yields CDR1 MNHEY and CDR2 SVGAGI. The germline V and J ends were trimmed by 6 bases and 7 bases, with 21 bases remaining between them. The CDR3 spans 15 residues.